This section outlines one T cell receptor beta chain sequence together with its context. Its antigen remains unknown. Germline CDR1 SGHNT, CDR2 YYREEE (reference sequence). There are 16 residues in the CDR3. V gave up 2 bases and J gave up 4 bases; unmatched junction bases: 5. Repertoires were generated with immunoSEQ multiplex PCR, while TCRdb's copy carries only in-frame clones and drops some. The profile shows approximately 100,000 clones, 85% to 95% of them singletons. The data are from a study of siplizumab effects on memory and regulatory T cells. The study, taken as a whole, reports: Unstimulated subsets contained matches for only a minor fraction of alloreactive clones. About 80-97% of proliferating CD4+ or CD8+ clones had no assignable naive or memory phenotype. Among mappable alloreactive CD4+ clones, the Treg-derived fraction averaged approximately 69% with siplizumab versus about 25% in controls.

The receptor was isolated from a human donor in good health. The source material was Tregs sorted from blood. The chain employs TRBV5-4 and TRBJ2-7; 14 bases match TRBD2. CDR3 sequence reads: CASSLGGLAGAYEQYF. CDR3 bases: TGTGCCAGCAGCTTAGGGGGACTAGCGGGAGCTTACGAGCAGTACTTC.